What follows are 14 T cell receptor beta chains derived from one specimen sequenced in a study of identical twins. TCRdb redid the calling of the 5' RACE reads with MiXCR, one entry per CDR3 protein. The profile shows roughly 1.6 million distinct CDR3 sequences, less than 35% of them singletons. Sequencing was performed on cord blood. These receptors all come from a newborn girl in good health.

V gene TRBV6-1 combines with J gene TRBJ1-5; D gene uncertain. The CDR3 is 16 amino acids. V lost 0 bases and J 2 bases, leaving 11 bases between the germline ends. CDR1 is MNHNS and CDR2 is SASEGT in the germline V gene. The CDR3 sequence is CASSEALSSRNQPQHF. The CDR3 DNA sequence: TGTGCCAGCAGTGAAGCCCTCAGCAGCCGCAATCAGCCCCAGCATTTT.

This chain connects TRBV12-3 or TRBV12-4 to TRBJ2-7; 10 bases are shared with TRBD2. The CDR3 contains 13 residues. Losses at the gene ends were 5 bases for V and 4 bases for J; bases not matched to a gene: 2. CDR3 sequence (DNA): TGTGCCAGCAGTGGAGCGGGAGGGTACGAGCAGTACTTC. This sequence encodes CASSGAGGYEQYF.

This chain connects TRBV12-3 or TRBV12-4 to TRBJ2-2; 8 bases align to TRBD2. Unmatched junction bases numbered 13, after V lost 7 bases and J lost 6 bases. The CDR3 length is 16 residues. CDR3 coding DNA: TGTGCCAGCAAGAAGAGCGGGAGAAAAGAGTCCGGGGAGCTGTTTTTT. It specifies CASKKSGRKESGELFF.

The CDR3 coding sequence is TGCGCCAGCAGCCATTTCCCGGGACTAGCGGGGGCTATAGATGAGCAGTTCTTC. Amino acid sequence: CASSHFPGLAGAIDEQFF. The chain is built from TRBV4-1 and TRBJ2-1, with 14 bases that match TRBD2. Germline V lookup: CDR1 MGHRA, CDR2 YSYEKL. The length of the CDR3 is 18 residues. Unmatched junction bases numbered 12, after V lost 3 bases and J lost 8 bases.

V is TRBV12-3 or TRBV12-4 and J is TRBJ2-5; the D gene is possibly TRBD2 (6 bases). The V end lost 3 bases, the J end lost 13 bases, and 15 bases lay between the germline ends. The CDR3 contains 12 residues. The CDR3 here is CASSFGGWERYF. DNA of the CDR3: TGTGCCAGCAGTTTTGGAGGGTGGGAGCGGTACTTC.

The V gene is TRBV20-1, the J gene TRBJ2-7; D not resolved. The CDR3 totals 11 residues. Germline V lookup: CDR1 DFQATT, CDR2 SNEGSKA (reference sequence). V was clipped by 7 bases and J by 3 bases, with 10 bases between them. CDR3 nucleotide sequence: TGCAGTGGAAACTTGGACTACGAGCAGTACTTC. This gives the protein CSGNLDYEQYF.

The V and J genes are TRBV5-1 and TRBJ2-6; D is ambiguous. This CDR3 contains 15 residues. V was shortened by 7 bases and J by 0 bases, with 11 bases between the two germline ends. Germline CDR1 is SGHRS and CDR2 is YFSETQ. The DNA of the CDR3 is TGCGCCAGCCAAGGTAGTAACTCTGGGGCCAACGTCCTGACTTTC. It is translated as CASQGSNSGANVLTF. Combining the CDR3 with reference TRBV5-1 and TRBJ2-6 gives the whole variable domain KAGVTQTPRYLIKTRGQQVTLSCSPISGHRSVSWYQQTPGQGLQFLFEYFSETQRNKGNFPGRFSGRQFSNSRSEMNVSTLELGDSALYLCASQGSNSGANVLTFGAGSRLTVL.

This rearrangement joins TRBV5-1 to TRBJ2-7; TRBD2 might be the D (6 bases). The CDR3 runs 14 residues. Trimming removed 5 bases from V and 7 bases from J, with 19 bases in between. Germline assignment: CDR1 SGHRS and CDR2 YFSETQ. The CDR3 nucleotides read TGCGCCAGCAGTGGGGGACTCCCCAATGATGAGCAGTACTTC. It translates to CASSGGLPNDEQYF.

This chain connects TRBV5-1 to TRBJ1-6; possible D gene TRBD1, 6 bases. The CDR3 has 17 residues. Trimming shortened V by 1 base and J by 0 bases, and 11 bases separated the two germline ends. The germline V gene has CDR1 SGHRS and CDR2 YFSETQ. CDR3 nucleotide sequence: TGCGCCAGCAGCTTGTGGGACACCAGCTCCTATAATTCACCCCTCCACTTT. It yields the protein CASSLWDTSSYNSPLHF.

This clonotype showed up just a few times. The chain carries TRBV4-1 and TRBJ1-2; 10 nucleotides align to TRBD1. J lost 6 bases, V lost 0 bases, and 4 bases had no gene match. Germline CDR1 MGHRA, CDR2 YSYEKL. CDR3 length: 15 amino acids. The CDR3 spells CASSQEGTGANGYTF. The CDR3 DNA follows: TGCGCCAGCAGCCAAGAGGGGACAGGGGCCAATGGCTACACCTTC.

The chain employs TRBV27 and TRBJ1-1, with 12 bases lining up with TRBD1. V shed 6 bases, J shed 5 bases, and the junction held 10 bases outside the gene matches. In germline, CDR1 is MNHEY, CDR2 SMNVEV (reference sequence). This CDR3 is built from 16 residues. Written as DNA, the CDR3 is TGTGCCAGCAGACCCCTTGGGACAGGGGGCTTTACTGAAGCTTTCTTT. It translates to CASRPLGTGGFTEAFF.

The V call is TRBV20-1, the J call TRBJ2-1; 11 bases are a match to TRBD2. With V trimmed by 5 bases and J by 4 bases, 10 bases remained unmatched. The CDR3 consists of 16 residues. The V gene's germline CDR1 is DFQATT and CDR2 SNEGSKA (reference sequence). The CDR3 sequence is CSALIGLAGGYNEQFF. The CDR3 DNA is TGCAGTGCTTTGATTGGTCTAGCGGGAGGATACAATGAGCAGTTCTTC.

In its sample, this clonotype was seen a few times. The gene calls are TRBV6-2 or TRBV6-3 and TRBJ2-4, with 9 nucleotides matching TRBD1. CDR1 and CDR2 (germline): MNHEY, SVGEGT. The ends lost 5 bases at V and 7 bases at J; junction bases unmatched: 6. The CDR3 is made up of 14 amino acids. The CDR3 sequence is CASSQTGGENIQYF. In DNA, the CDR3 is TGTGCCAGCAGTCAGACAGGGGGAGAGAACATTCAGTACTTC.

The chain links TRBV7-2 to TRBJ2-5; D uncertain. Germline CDR1 is SGHTA and CDR2 is FQGNSA. V was clipped by 5 bases and J by 2 bases, with 12 bases between them. The CDR3 is 14 residues long. CDR3 sequence reads: CASSLNGFQETQYF. In DNA form, the CDR3 reads TGTGCCAGCAGCCTAAACGGGTTTCAAGAGACCCAGTACTTC.